The clone carrying this TCR beta chain was observed once. Its antigen is not identified. With 60 Vbeta and 13 Jbeta primers, the PCR was carried out. Only in-frame clones appear in the TCRdb table, and some are missing; sequencing was by immunoSEQ multiplex PCR. The repertoire includes fewer than 200,000 clones, roughly 80% of them detected once, and more than 3% sits in the top ten. These data belong to a study of cytomegalovirus exposure and HLA in healthy donors. Regarding the study as a whole: Earlier analysis yielded a pattern in which most TCR beta V segments were productive about 87% or about 30% of the time.

Donors were ostensibly healthy at sampling, although undocumented immune exposures were probable. The CDR3 runs 16 residues. V lost 4 bases, J lost 2 bases, and 16 bases lay in between. In germline, CDR1 is MNHNS, CDR2 SASEGT. Material: PBMCs. The TCR originated in a man aged 35-49 years in good health and CMV-seropositive. This chain uses TRBV6-1 with TRBJ2-3; D is possibly TRBD1 (7 bases). CDR3 nucleotides: TGTGCCAGCAGTGCTGGAGGGGGCCTGAACACAGATACGCAGTATTTT. Translation: CASSAGGGLNTDTQYF.